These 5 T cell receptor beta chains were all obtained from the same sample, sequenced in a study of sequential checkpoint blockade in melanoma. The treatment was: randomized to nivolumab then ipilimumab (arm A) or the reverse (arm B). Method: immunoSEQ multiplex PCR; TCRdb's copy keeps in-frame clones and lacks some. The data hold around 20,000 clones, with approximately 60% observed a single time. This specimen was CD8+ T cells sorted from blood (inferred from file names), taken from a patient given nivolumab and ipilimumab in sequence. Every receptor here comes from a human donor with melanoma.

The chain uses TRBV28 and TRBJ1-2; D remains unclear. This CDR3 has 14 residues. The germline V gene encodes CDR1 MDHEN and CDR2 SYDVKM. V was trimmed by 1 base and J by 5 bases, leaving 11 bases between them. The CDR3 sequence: CASSLLRGYYGYTF. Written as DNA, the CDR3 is TGTGCCAGCAGTTTATTACGGGGATATTATGGCTACACCTTC.

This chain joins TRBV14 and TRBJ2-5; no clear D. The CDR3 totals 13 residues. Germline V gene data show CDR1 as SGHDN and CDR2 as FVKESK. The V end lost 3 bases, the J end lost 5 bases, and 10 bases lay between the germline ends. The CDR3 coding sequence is TGTGCCAGCAGCCAGCGCGGCACCGAGACCCAGTACTTC. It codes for CASSQRGTETQYF.

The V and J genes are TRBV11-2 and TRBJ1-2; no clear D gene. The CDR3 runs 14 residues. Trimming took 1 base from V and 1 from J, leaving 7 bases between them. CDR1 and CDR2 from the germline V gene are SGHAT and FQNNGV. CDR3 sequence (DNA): TGTGCCAGCAGCTTAGCCGCCAGTAACTATGGCTACACCTTC. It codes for CASSLAASNYGYTF. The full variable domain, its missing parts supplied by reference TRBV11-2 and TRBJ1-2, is EAGVAQSPRYKIIEKRQSVAFWCNPISGHATLYWYQQILGQGPKLLIQFQNNGVVDDSQLPKDRFSAERLKGVDSTLKIQPAKLEDSAVYLCASSLAASNYGYTFGSGTRLTVV.

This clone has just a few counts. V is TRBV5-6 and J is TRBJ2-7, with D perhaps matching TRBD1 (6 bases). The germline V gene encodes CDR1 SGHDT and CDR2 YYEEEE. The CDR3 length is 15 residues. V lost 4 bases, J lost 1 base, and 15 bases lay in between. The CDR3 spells CASSQEGGQSYEQYF. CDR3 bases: TGTGCCAGCAGCCAAGAAGGCGGACAGTCCTACGAGCAGTACTTC. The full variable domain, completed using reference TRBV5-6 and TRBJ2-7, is DAGVTQSPTHLIKTRGQQVTLRCSPKSGHDTVSWYQQALGQGPQFIFQYYEEEERQRGNFPDRFSGHQFPNYSSELNVNALLLGDSALYLCASSQEGGQSYEQYFGPGTRLTVT.

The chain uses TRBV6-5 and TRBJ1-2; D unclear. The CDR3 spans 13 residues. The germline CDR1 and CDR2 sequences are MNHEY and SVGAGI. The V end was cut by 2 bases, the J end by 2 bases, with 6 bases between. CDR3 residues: CASSYGRNYGYTF. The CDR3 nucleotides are TGTGCCAGCAGTTACGGCAGAAACTATGGCTACACCTTC.